What follows are 13 T cell receptor beta chains derived from one specimen sequenced in a study of technical replicates of blood from four donors. Assay used: immunoSEQ multiplex PCR; TCRdb lists only in-frame clones, some missing. The table records approximately 74,000 clones, about 98% of them present only once. Sequenced material: T cells isolated from PBMCs. Source of these receptors: a human donor in good health.

The table lists this clone with a count of one. V and J are TRBV18 and TRBJ1-4; no definite D call. Germline assignment: CDR1 KGHSH and CDR2 LQKENI. V shed 3 bases and J shed 3 bases, with 17 bases lying between them. The CDR3 is made up of 17 amino acids. The CDR3 nucleotides read TGTGCCAGCTCACCGTTTTTTTTGGGCTCGGCTAATGAAAAACTGTTTTTT. Amino acid sequence: CASSPFFLGSANEKLFF.

The rearrangement links TRBV14 to TRBJ1-1, with 9 bases aligning to TRBD1. This CDR3 has 13 residues. Germline V gene data show CDR1 as SGHDN and CDR2 as FVKESK. V was pared by 5 bases and J by 7 bases, with 5 bases of the junction left unmatched. CDR3 bases: TGTGCCAGCAGCGTAACAGGGGGCGGTGAAGCTTTCTTT. Its translation: CASSVTGGGEAFF. Based on the CDR3 plus reference TRBV14 and TRBJ1-1, the full variable domain is EAGVTQFPSHSVIEKGQTVTLRCDPISGHDNLYWYRRVMGKEIKFLLHFVKESKQDESGMPNNRFLAERTGGTYSTLKVQPAELEDSGVYFCASSVTGGGEAFFGQGTRLTVV.

The chain uses TRBV11-2 and TRBJ2-3, with D maybe TRBD2 (7 bases). Looked up from germline, CDR1 is SGHAT and CDR2 is FQNNGV. The V end lost 4 bases, the J end lost 6 bases, and 26 bases lay between the germline ends. This CDR3 has 18 amino acids. CDR3 loop: CASSSGSEGEGLADTQYF. For the CDR3, the DNA is TGTGCCAGCAGCTCAGGAAGTGAGGGGGAGGGATTGGCGGATACGCAGTATTTT.

The chain employs TRBV7-2 and TRBJ2-3; no definite D call. The V end lost 4 bases, the J end lost 0 bases, and 11 bases lay between the germline ends. This CDR3 has 15 residues. CDR1 and CDR2 (germline): SGHTA, FQGNSA. Here the CDR3 reads CASSYGQPSTDTQYF. In DNA form, the CDR3 reads TGTGCCAGCAGCTACGGTCAACCTAGCACAGATACGCAGTATTTT.

The chain carries TRBV6-1 and TRBJ1-5; possibly TRBD1 for D (6 bases). The CDR3 is made up of 14 amino acids. Trimming cost V 6 bases and J 3 bases, with 12 bases left between them. The germline gives CDR1 MNHNS, CDR2 SASEGT. The CDR3 DNA follows: TGTGCCAGCAGCTATACAGGGCTCAATCAGCCCCAGCATTTT. Encoded protein: CASSYTGLNQPQHF.

CDR3 loop: CASSPSGGARSVNEQFF. The CDR3 DNA is TGTGCCAGCTCACCTAGCGGGGGGGCGAGGTCTGTCAATGAGCAGTTCTTC. This chain connects TRBV18 to TRBJ2-1; TRBD2 matches at 11 bases. Germline CDR1 reads KGHSH; CDR2 reads LQKENI. The CDR3 has 17 amino acids. Trimming cost V 3 bases and J 6 bases; bases outside gene matches: 10.

The chain has TRBV19 and TRBJ1-4; D is ambiguous. V shed 10 bases and J shed 5 bases, with 8 bases lying between them. Germline lookup yields CDR1 LNHDA and CDR2 SQIVND (reference sequence). The CDR3 extends over 11 amino acids. CDR3 region: CATAYNEKLFF. The CDR3 coding sequence is TGTGCCACAGCGTACAATGAAAAACTGTTTTTT.

V gene TRBV9 combines with J gene TRBJ1-5; the match to TRBD1 covers 8 bases. Looked up from germline, CDR1 is SGDLS and CDR2 is YYNGEE. The CDR3 sequence is 14 residues long. With 3 bases clipped from V and 6 bases from J, the junction kept 5 bases outside the gene matches. The CDR3 DNA is TGTGCCAGCAGCGACGGACAGGGACTTCAGCCCCAGCATTTT. It yields the protein CASSDGQGLQPQHF.

This sequence joins TRBV5-1 and TRBJ1-2; 7 nucleotides agree with TRBD1. The CDR3 sequence is 13 residues long. Looked up from germline, CDR1 is SGHRS and CDR2 is YFSETQ. V lost 3 bases, J lost 7 bases, and 6 bases stayed unmatched. CDR3 nucleotide sequence: TGCGCCAGCAGCTCCACAGGGGAGGCTGGCTACACCTTC. Amino acid sequence: CASSSTGEAGYTF. The whole variable domain, filled in from reference TRBV5-1 and TRBJ1-2, reads KAGVTQTPRYLIKTRGQQVTLSCSPISGHRSVSWYQQTPGQGLQFLFEYFSETQRNKGNFPGRFSGRQFSNSRSEMNVSTLELGDSALYLCASSSTGEAGYTFGSGTRLTVV.

This chain uses TRBV5-6 with TRBJ2-7, with a weak D call TRBD1 (6 bases). The CDR3 sequence is 13 residues long. Germline CDR1 and CDR2: SGHDT and YYEEEE. The V gene lost 4 bases and the J gene lost 7 bases, with 15 bases spanning the gap. Here the CDR3 DNA reads TGTGCCAGCAGCACAGGGACAACCGGTGAGCAGTACTTC. This encodes CASSTGTTGEQYF.

V is TRBV7-9 and J is TRBJ2-3; 16 bases fit TRBD2. The CDR3 sequence is 19 residues long. J lost 6 bases, V lost 3 bases, and 12 bases had no gene match. Germline values: CDR1 SEHNR, CDR2 FQNEAQ (reference sequence). DNA of the CDR3: TGTGCCAGCAGCTTGGGACTCGGGACTAGCGGGGGGGCCTTGGATACGCAGTATTTT. It is translated as CASSLGLGTSGGALDTQYF.

The chain has TRBV6-5 and TRBJ1-5; D is uncertain. The V gene lost 4 bases and the J gene lost 0 bases, with 13 bases spanning the gap. Germline-derived CDR1 and CDR2 are MNHEY and SVGAGI. CDR3 length: 16 residues. This CDR3 reads CASSSKGVLSNQPQHF. Here the CDR3 DNA reads TGTGCCAGCAGTTCGAAAGGAGTCCTTAGCAATCAGCCCCAGCATTTT.

This clone was picked up one time. This chain joins TRBV10-3 and TRBJ2-7, with TRBD2 matching over 11 bases. This CDR3 spans 18 amino acids. V lost 0 bases, J lost 3 bases, and 10 bases stayed unmatched. The germline V gene has CDR1 ENHRY and CDR2 SYGVKD. This CDR3 reads CAISESMMGLADHYEQYF. The CDR3 DNA follows: TGTGCCATCAGTGAGTCGATGATGGGACTAGCGGACCACTACGAGCAGTACTTC.